The 13 T cell receptor beta chains below come from one sample, sequenced in a study of neurological immune-mediated disorders. TCRdb reanalysed the 5' RACE reads using MiXCR and keeps one entry per CDR3 protein. The sample yields around 19,000 distinct CDR3 sequences, over 8.5% seen once. Sample: CD8+ T cells from blood. The receptors originated from a woman between 50 and 59 years old in good health.

This clonotype was counted at least ten times. The chain carries TRBV29-1 and TRBJ2-7; D remains ambiguous. V dropped 2 bases and J dropped 6 bases, with 8 bases sitting between them. This CDR3 contains 11 residues. Germline values: CDR1 SQVTM, CDR2 ANQGSEA. CDR3 in DNA: TGCAGCGTTGAATTGGGAAGCGAGCAGTACTTC. Its translation is CSVELGSEQYF.

This clonotype was picked up many times. The CDR3 region is CAECGANVLTF. The CDR3 DNA reads TGTGCCGAGTGTGGGGCCAACGTCCTGACTTTC. The rearrangement uses TRBV27 and TRBJ2-6; D is ambiguous. The CDR3 spans 11 residues. The V end lost 11 bases, the J end lost 3 bases, and 5 bases lay between the germline ends. CDR1 and CDR2 from the germline V gene are MNHEY and SMNVEV (reference sequence). The whole variable domain, filled in from reference TRBV27 and TRBJ2-6, reads EAQVTQNPRYLITVTGKKLTVTCSQNMNHEYMSWYRQDPGLGLRQIYYSMNVEVTDKGDVPEGYKVSRKEKRNFPLILESPSPNQTSLYFCAECGANVLTFGAGSRLTVL.

This clonotype was recorded at least ten times. The chain couples TRBV19 to TRBJ1-5; D possibly corresponds to TRBD1 (5 bases). V lost 5 bases and J lost 3, with 11 bases in between. The CDR3 runs 14 residues. Germline loops: CDR1 LNHDA, CDR2 SQIVND (reference sequence). The CDR3: CASSFSGFNQPQHF. The CDR3 coding sequence is TGTGCCAGTAGTTTTTCAGGGTTCAATCAGCCCCAGCATTTT. The full variable domain, in which reference TRBV19 and TRBJ1-5 provide the parts outside the CDR3, is DGGITQSPKYLFRKEGQNVTLSCEQNLNHDAMYWYRQDPGQGLRLIYYSQIVNDFQKGDIAEGYSVSREKKESFPLTVTSAQKNPTAFYLCASSFSGFNQPQHFGDGTRLSIL.

This clonotype was observed at least ten times. This CDR3 reads CSVEDPLLVQETQYF. The CDR3, as DNA: TGCAGCGTTGAAGACCCGTTGCTGGTCCAAGAGACCCAGTACTTC. The chain uses TRBV29-1 and TRBJ2-5, with D unresolved. CDR3 length: 15 amino acids. Germline V lookup: CDR1 SQVTM, CDR2 ANQGSEA. V was cut by 0 bases and J by 1 base, with 12 bases left in between.

In this sample, this clonotype turned up many times. The J gene is TRBJ1-5, the V gene TRBV20-1, with a weak D call TRBD1 (5 bases). V shed 4 bases and J shed 2 bases, with 9 bases lying between them. The CDR3 spans 13 residues. Germline V gene data show CDR1 as DFQATT and CDR2 as SNEGSKA (reference sequence). The CDR3 loop is CSATQGGNQPQHF. In nucleotides, the CDR3 is TGCAGTGCTACTCAGGGCGGCAATCAGCCCCAGCATTTT.

This chain connects TRBV7-2 to TRBJ2-1, with a tentative D call TRBD2 (6 bases). The CDR3 totals 14 residues. Germline V gene data show CDR1 as SGHTA and CDR2 as FQGNSA. V lost 3 bases to trimming and J lost 10 bases, with 16 bases between them. The CDR3 is CASSFNTGTQEQFF. The DNA for the CDR3 is TGTGCCAGCAGCTTCAACACCGGGACTCAGGAGCAGTTCTTC.

The sample holds many counts of this clonotype. The J gene is TRBJ2-3, the V gene TRBV7-6, with D unresolved. V gave up 4 bases and J gave up 1 base, with 9 bases separating them. Germline CDR1 is SGHVS and CDR2 is FNYEAQ. This CDR3 contains 14 residues. CDR3 region: CASSSTFGTDTQYF. The CDR3 DNA reads as TGTGCCAGCAGCTCCACTTTTGGCACAGATACGCAGTATTTT.

This clonotype appeared many times. The chain has TRBV2 and TRBJ2-1; TRBD1 matches 10 bases. V trimming: 3 bases; J trimming: 5 bases; junction bases outside the gene matches: 4. CDR1 is SNHLY and CDR2 is FYNNEI in the germline V gene. CDR3 length equals 15 residues. CDR3 DNA sequence: TGTGCCAGCAGTGACCGGACAGGGGGTAACAATGAGCAGTTCTTC. It encodes CASSDRTGGNNEQFF.

This clonotype occurred many times. The chain combines TRBV7-8 with TRBJ2-3; D might be TRBD1 or TRBD2, each matching 5 bases. Between the trimmed V and J ends, which lost 1 base and 2 bases, there was a span of 16 bases. The CDR3 runs 17 residues. Germline CDR1 and CDR2: SGHVS and FQNEAQ. CDR3 amino acids: CASSLVGEAMYTDTQYF. In DNA, the CDR3 is TGTGCCAGCAGCTTAGTGGGGGAAGCGATGTACACAGATACGCAGTATTTT.

Many counts were recorded for this clonotype. This chain joins TRBV28 and TRBJ1-2, with 9 bases matching TRBD1. The trim removed 3 bases at V and 5 bases at J, leaving 7 bases unmatched. Germline V CDR1 and CDR2: MDHEN, SYDVKM. The CDR3 totals 15 residues. The CDR3 DNA reads TGTGCCAGCAGTTTTTATGGGACAGGGCTGTATGGCTACACCTTC. Translating gives CASSFYGTGLYGYTF.

This clonotype was counted at least ten times. This chain connects TRBV20-1 to TRBJ2-6, with 10 positions matching TRBD1. The ends lost 6 bases at V and 2 bases at J; junction bases unmatched: 7. The CDR3 sequence is 16 residues long. Germline CDR1 and CDR2: DFQATT and SNEGSKA (reference sequence). This CDR3 reads CSAQGQGIPGANVLTF. Here the CDR3 DNA reads TGCAGTGCGCAGGGACAGGGGATCCCTGGGGCCAACGTCCTGACTTTC.

This clonotype was detected many times. J is TRBJ2-7 and V is TRBV7-2, with 7 bases lining up with TRBD1. This CDR3 contains 13 residues. The ends lost 5 bases at V and 2 bases at J; junction bases unmatched: 3. Germline CDR1 is SGHTA and CDR2 is FQGNSA. This chain's CDR3 is CASSQGVTYEQYF. CDR3 nucleotide sequence: TGTGCCAGCAGCCAGGGGGTGACCTACGAGCAGTACTTC.

This clonotype has at least ten counts. The chain is built from TRBV3-1 and TRBJ2-1; D unclear. The germline V gene encodes CDR1 LGHDT and CDR2 YNNKEL (reference sequence). The CDR3 is made up of 16 amino acids. The V end lost 2 bases, the J end lost 0 bases, and 11 bases lay between the germline ends. CDR3 in amino acids: CASSQYLISSYNEQFF. As DNA, the CDR3 is TGTGCCAGCAGCCAATATCTCATCTCCTCCTACAATGAGCAGTTCTTC.